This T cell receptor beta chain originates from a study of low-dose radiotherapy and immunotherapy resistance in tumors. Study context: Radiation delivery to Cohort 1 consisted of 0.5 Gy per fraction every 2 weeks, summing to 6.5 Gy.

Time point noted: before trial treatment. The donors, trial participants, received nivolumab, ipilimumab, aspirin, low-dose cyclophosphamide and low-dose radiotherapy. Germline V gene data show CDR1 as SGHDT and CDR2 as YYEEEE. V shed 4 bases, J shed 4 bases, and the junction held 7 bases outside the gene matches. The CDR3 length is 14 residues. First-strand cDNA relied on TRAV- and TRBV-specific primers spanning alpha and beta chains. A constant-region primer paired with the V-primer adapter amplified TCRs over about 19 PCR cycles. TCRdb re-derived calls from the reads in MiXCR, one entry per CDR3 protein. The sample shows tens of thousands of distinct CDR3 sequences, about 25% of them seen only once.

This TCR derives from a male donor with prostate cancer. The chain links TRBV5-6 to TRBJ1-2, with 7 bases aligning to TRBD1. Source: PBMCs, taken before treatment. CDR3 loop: CASSPPGQVYGYTF. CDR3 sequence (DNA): TGTGCCAGCAGCCCGCCCGGACAGGTCTATGGCTACACCTTC.